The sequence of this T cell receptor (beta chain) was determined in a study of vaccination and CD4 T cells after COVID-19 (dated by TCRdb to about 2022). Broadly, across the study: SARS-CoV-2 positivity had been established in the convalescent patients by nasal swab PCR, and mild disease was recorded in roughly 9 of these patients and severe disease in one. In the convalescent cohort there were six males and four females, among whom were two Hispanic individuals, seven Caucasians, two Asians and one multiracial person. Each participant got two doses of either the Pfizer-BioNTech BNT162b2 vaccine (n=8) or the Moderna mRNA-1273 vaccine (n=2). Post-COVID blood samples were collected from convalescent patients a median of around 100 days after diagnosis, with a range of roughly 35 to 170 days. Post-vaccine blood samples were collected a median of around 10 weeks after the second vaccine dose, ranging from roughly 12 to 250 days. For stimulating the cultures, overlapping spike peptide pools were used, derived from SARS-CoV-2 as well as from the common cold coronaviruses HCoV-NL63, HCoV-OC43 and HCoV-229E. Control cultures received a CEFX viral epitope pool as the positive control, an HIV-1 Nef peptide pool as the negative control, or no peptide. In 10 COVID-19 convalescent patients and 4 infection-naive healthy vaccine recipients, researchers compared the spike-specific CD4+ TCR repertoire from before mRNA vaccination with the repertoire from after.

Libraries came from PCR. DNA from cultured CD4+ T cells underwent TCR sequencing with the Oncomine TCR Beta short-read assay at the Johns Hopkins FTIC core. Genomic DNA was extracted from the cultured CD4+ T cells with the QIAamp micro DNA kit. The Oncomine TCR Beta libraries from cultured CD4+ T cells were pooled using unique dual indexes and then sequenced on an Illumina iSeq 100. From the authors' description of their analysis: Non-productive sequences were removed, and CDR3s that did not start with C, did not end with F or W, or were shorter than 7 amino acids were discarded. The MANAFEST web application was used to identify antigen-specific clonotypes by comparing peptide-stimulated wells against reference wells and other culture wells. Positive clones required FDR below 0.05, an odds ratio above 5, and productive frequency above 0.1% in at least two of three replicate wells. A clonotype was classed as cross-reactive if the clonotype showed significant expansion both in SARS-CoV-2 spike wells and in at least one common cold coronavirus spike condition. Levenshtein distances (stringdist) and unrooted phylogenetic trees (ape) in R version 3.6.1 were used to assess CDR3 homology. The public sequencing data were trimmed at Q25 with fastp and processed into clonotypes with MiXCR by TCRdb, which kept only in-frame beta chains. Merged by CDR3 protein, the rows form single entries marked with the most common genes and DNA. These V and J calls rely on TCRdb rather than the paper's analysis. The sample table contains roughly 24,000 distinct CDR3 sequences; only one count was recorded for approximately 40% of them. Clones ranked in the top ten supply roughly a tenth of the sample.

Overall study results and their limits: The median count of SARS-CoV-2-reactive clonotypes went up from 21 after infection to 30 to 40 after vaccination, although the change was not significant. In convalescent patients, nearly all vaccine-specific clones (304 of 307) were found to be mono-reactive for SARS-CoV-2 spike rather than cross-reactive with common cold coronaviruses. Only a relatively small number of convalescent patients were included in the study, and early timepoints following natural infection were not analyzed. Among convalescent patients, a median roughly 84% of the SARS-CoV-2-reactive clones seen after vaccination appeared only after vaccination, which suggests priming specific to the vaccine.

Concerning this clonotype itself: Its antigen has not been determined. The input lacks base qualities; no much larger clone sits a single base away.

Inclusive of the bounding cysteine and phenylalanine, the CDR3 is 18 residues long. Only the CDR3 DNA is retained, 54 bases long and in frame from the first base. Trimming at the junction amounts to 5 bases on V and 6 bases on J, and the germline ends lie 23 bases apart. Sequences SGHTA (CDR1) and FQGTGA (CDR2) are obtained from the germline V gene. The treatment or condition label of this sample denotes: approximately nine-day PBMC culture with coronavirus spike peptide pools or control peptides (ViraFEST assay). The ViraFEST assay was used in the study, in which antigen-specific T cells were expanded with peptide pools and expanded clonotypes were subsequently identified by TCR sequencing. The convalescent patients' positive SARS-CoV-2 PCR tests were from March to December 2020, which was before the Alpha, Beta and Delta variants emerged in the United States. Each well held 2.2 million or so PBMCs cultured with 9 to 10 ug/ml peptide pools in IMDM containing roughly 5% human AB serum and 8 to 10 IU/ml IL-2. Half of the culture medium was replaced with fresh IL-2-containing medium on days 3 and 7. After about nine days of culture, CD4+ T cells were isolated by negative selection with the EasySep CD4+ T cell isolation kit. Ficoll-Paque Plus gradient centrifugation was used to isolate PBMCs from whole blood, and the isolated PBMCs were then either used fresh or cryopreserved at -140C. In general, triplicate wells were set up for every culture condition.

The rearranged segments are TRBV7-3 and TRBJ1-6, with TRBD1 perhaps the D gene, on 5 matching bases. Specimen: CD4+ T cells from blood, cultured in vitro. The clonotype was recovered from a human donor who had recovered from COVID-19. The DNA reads TGTGCCAGCAGCCCCAATGGGGACGGAGCCAAAGGTAATTCACCCCTCCACTTT. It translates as CASSPNGDGAKGNSPLHF. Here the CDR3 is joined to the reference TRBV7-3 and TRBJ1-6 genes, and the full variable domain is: GAGVSQTPSNKVTEKGKYVELRCDPISGHTALYWYRQSLGQGPEFLIYFQGTGAADDSGLPNDRFFAVRPEGSVSTLKIQRTERGDSAVYLCASSPNGDGAKGNSPLHFGNGTRLTVT.